A single sample gave rise to the 27 T cell receptor beta chains below, sequenced in a study of Ad26.COV2.S vaccination and SARS-CoV-2 variants. Stated treatment: over 15 received Ad26.COV2.S at low or high dose, single or two shots; 5 received placebo; per-sample allocation not given. Samples were taken on day 63 after the first vaccine or placebo injection. TCRdb's copy holds only in-frame clones and misses some; the assay was immunoSEQ multiplex PCR. The repertoire has under 400,000 clones, 80% to 90% of them found once; the top ten carry roughly 3.6%. The material sequenced was peripheral blood, taken in a trial of Ad26.COV2.S vaccine versus placebo. These receptor sequences come from a person between 18 and 60 years old who received the Ad26.COV2.S COVID-19 vaccine or a placebo.

The chain has TRBV11-3 and TRBJ2-1; D unclear. The CDR3 extends over 13 amino acids. Trimming took 0 bases from V and 8 from J, leaving 8 bases between them. The germline V gene has CDR1 SGHNT and CDR2 YENEEA. This chain's CDR3 is CASSLEPRDEQFF. CDR3 DNA: TGTGCCAGCAGCTTAGAGCCTAGAGATGAGCAGTTCTTC.

The genes are TRBV12-3 or TRBV12-4 and TRBJ1-1, with D unclear. The CDR3 totals 13 residues. Trimming shortened V by 0 bases and J by 5 bases, and 7 bases separated the two germline ends. The CDR3 reads CASSLARETEAFF. CDR3 nucleotide sequence: TGTGCCAGCAGTTTAGCGCGGGAGACTGAAGCTTTCTTT.

V is TRBV5-4 and J is TRBJ1-1; 9 nucleotides match TRBD1. The CDR3 runs to 15 residues. CDR1 and CDR2 (germline): SGHNT, YYREEE (reference sequence). Losses at the gene ends were 4 bases for V and 5 bases for J; bases not matched to a gene: 9. CDR3 amino acids: CASSIGQGRETEAFF. Written as DNA, the CDR3 is TGTGCCAGCAGCATCGGACAGGGGAGGGAAACTGAAGCTTTCTTT.

The chain has TRBV5-4 and TRBJ2-3, with 8 nucleotides matching TRBD2. Germline CDR1 reads SGHNT; CDR2 reads YYREEE (reference sequence). This CDR3 contains 14 residues. After removal of 2 bases from V and 6 bases from J, the junction contained 5 bases not matched to a gene. The CDR3, as DNA: TGTGCCAGCAGCTTCGGGGGGGCCGGGGATACGCAGTATTTT. The encoded protein is CASSFGGAGDTQYF.

The gene calls are TRBV7-2 and TRBJ2-4; 7 nucleotides match TRBD1. The V gene's germline CDR1 is SGHTA and CDR2 FQGNSA. The CDR3 spans 17 residues. V shed 0 bases and J 0 bases; nucleotides not matched to a gene: 5. CDR3 sequence reads: CASSLAGQPRAKNIQYF. In DNA, the CDR3 is TGTGCCAGCAGCTTAGCGGGACAGCCAAGAGCCAAAAACATTCAGTACTTC.

The gene calls are TRBV7-9 and TRBJ2-3, with D perhaps TRBD1 (6 bases). Per the germline V gene, CDR1 is SEHNR and CDR2 is FQNEAQ (reference sequence). Trimming took off 5 bases at V and 6 bases at J, with 15 bases between the two ends. The CDR3 has 14 residues. CDR3 DNA: TGTGCCAGCAGCCAAGACAGGTTCGGTGATACGCAGTATTTT. It codes for CASSQDRFGDTQYF.

In its sample, this clone was seen once. The chain uses TRBV7-2 and TRBJ1-1; TRBD1 agrees at 7 bases. The germline CDR1 and CDR2 sequences are SGHTA and FQGNSA. The CDR3 has 14 amino acids. Losses at the gene ends were 5 bases for V and 2 bases for J; bases not matched to a gene: 5. CDR3 residues: CASSTYRGNTEAFF. CDR3 bases: TGTGCCAGCAGCACGTACAGGGGAAACACTGAAGCTTTCTTT.

V and J are TRBV5-1 and TRBJ1-1; 10 nucleotides agree with TRBD1. V shed 4 bases, J shed 2 bases, and the junction held 5 bases outside the gene matches. In germline, CDR1 is SGHRS, CDR2 YFSETQ. CDR3 length: 15 residues. The CDR3: CASSGGTGVNTEAFF. CDR3 DNA sequence: TGCGCCAGCAGCGGGGGGACAGGGGTAAACACTGAAGCTTTCTTT.

The chain links TRBV25-1 to TRBJ2-7; D uncertain. Germline lookup yields CDR1 MGHDK and CDR2 SYGVNS. The V end was cut by 8 bases, the J end by 5 bases, with 10 bases between. The CDR3 covers 11 residues. CDR3 sequence (DNA): TGTGCCAGCGGTAGGGTTCACGAGCAGTACTTC. Translation gives CASGRVHEQYF.

This clone was observed many times. This sequence joins TRBV11-3 and TRBJ1-1; D remains unclear. The germline V gene encodes CDR1 SGHNT and CDR2 YENEEA. The V and J ends lost 5 bases and 10 bases respectively, with 17 bases between them. CDR3 length: 13 residues. The DNA of the CDR3 is TGTGCCAGCAGCGTAAGTTCGGACGGCGGAGCTTTCTTT. Its protein is CASSVSSDGGAFF.

The chain couples TRBV30 to TRBJ1-1; TRBD1 agrees at 9 bases. Germline V gene data show CDR1 as GTSNPN and CDR2 as SVGIG (reference sequence). With V trimmed by 1 base and J by 4 bases, 4 bases remained unmatched. This CDR3 is built from 14 residues. CDR3 in DNA: TGTGCCTGGAGTGCCGGGACAGGGTCCACTGAAGCTTTCTTT. This gives the protein CAWSAGTGSTEAFF. Drawing the rest from reference TRBV30 and TRBJ1-1, the complete variable domain is SQTIHQWPATLVQPVGSPLSLECTVEGTSNPNLYWYRQAAGRGLQLLFYSVGIGQISSEVPQNLSASRPQDRQFILSSKKLLLSDSGFYLCAWSAGTGSTEAFFGQGTRLTVV.

V and J are TRBV29-1 and TRBJ2-3, with 11 bases aligning to TRBD2. The CDR3 sequence is 15 residues long. Germline trimming cut 7 bases from V and 6 bases from J; bases unmatched to any gene: 12. Germline V lookup: CDR1 SQVTM, CDR2 ANQGSEA. The CDR3 loop is CSAYLAGGSLDTQYF. Here the CDR3 DNA reads TGCAGCGCCTACTTAGCGGGGGGGAGTCTGGATACGCAGTATTTT.

The CDR3, as DNA: TGTGCCAGCAGACCGACAGGTTCTTCGGGAAACACCATATATTTT. Amino acids: CASRPTGSSGNTIYF. This chain uses TRBV11-2 with TRBJ1-3; possible D gene TRBD1, 6 bases. V was cut by 6 bases and J by 4 bases, with 16 bases left in between. From germline, CDR1 is SGHAT and CDR2 FQNNGV. The CDR3 is 15 amino acids.

This chain's CDR3 is CAITGGVDNEQFF. CDR3 bases: TGTGCCATCACTGGGGGTGTCGACAATGAGCAGTTCTTC. The chain is built from TRBV10-3 and TRBJ2-1, with D perhaps given as TRBD1 or TRBD2 (5 bases each). The germline V gene has CDR1 ENHRY and CDR2 SYGVKD. Trimming cost V 7 bases and J 5 bases, with 12 bases left between them. The CDR3 is 13 residues long.

The chain joins TRBV6-5 to TRBJ1-1; possible D gene TRBD1, 5 bases. This CDR3 is 13 amino acids long. Trimming removed 10 bases at V and 7 bases at J, with 19 bases between. Germline assignment: CDR1 MNHEY and CDR2 SVGAGI. The CDR3 region has the DNA TGTGCCACCGATAGAGGGGATGGGTATGAAGCTTTCTTT. This gives the protein CATDRGDGYEAFF.

The chain carries TRBV6-5 and TRBJ2-3; 11 positions match TRBD2. Germline CDR1 is MNHEY and CDR2 is SVGAGI. The ends lost 4 bases at V and 4 bases at J; junction bases unmatched: 7. The CDR3 has 16 residues. This CDR3 is CASSSVTSGDSDTQYF. The CDR3 DNA reads TGTGCCAGCAGTTCCGTGACTAGCGGGGACTCAGATACGCAGTATTTT.

The chain couples TRBV4-1 to TRBJ2-7, with TRBD1 identical over 10 bases. Germline assignment: CDR1 MGHRA and CDR2 YSYEKL. Trimming at V came to 3 bases and at J to 3 bases, leaving 8 bases not matched to a gene. CDR3 length equals 16 residues. The CDR3 bases are TGCGCCAGCAGCCAGGGGACAGGGGCGTTCTTCTACGAGCAGTACTTC. This codes for CASSQGTGAFFYEQYF.

The rearrangement links TRBV7-6 to TRBJ2-7; weak D call: TRBD2 (8 bases). V was cut by 5 bases and J by 1 base, with 18 bases left in between. The CDR3 spans 16 residues. Per germline, CDR1 SGHVS and CDR2 FNYEAQ. For the CDR3, the DNA is TGTGCCAGCAGCAAGCGGGGGCAGGGGGAATCCTACGAGCAGTACTTC. Amino acids: CASSKRGQGESYEQYF.

The chain carries TRBV30 and TRBJ1-1, with D tentatively TRBD1 (6 bases). Per the germline V gene, CDR1 is GTSNPN and CDR2 is SVGIG (reference sequence). Trimming removed 3 bases from V and 1 base from J, with 6 bases in between. The CDR3 sequence is 12 residues long. Here the CDR3 reads CAWRGGNTEAFF. Written as DNA, the CDR3 is TGTGCCTGGAGAGGGGGGAACACTGAAGCTTTCTTT.

A few counts support this clone. This sample also contains other DNA sequences that code for the same CDR3. The CDR3 DNA is TGTGCCAGCAGCTTAGGGGCGGGTCAGCCCCAGCATTTT. It specifies CASSLGAGQPQHF. V gene TRBV11-2 combines with J gene TRBJ1-5; D ambiguous. This CDR3 comprises 13 residues. Germline CDR1 and CDR2: SGHAT and FQNNGV. Trimming pared 1 base from V and 6 bases from J, leaving 7 bases between.

The V and J genes are TRBV7-2 and TRBJ2-5, with D possibly being TRBD2 (5 bases). This CDR3 comprises 15 residues. CDR1 is SGHTA, CDR2 FQGNSA, per germline. V was pared by 1 base and J by 5 bases, with 14 bases between. For the CDR3, the DNA is TGTGCCAGCAGCTTAGTTTTGGGAGCGAAGGAGACCCAGTACTTC. Translating gives CASSLVLGAKETQYF.

The chain joins TRBV11-3 to TRBJ2-5; 8 bases match TRBD2. Trimming cost V 3 bases and J 5 bases; bases outside gene matches: 8. The CDR3 contains 15 residues. Germline CDR1 reads SGHNT; CDR2 reads YENEEA. CDR3 residues: CASSLDSGDWETQYF. CDR3 DNA sequence: TGTGCCAGCAGCTTGGATAGCGGGGATTGGGAGACCCAGTACTTC.

The chain uses TRBV2 and TRBJ2-1; no firm D call. The CDR3 has 12 residues. CDR1 SNHLY and CDR2 FYNNEI come from the germline V gene. V was cut by 3 bases and J by 12 bases, with 12 bases left in between. The CDR3: CASSDMEPGQFF. DNA for the CDR3: TGTGCCAGCAGTGACATGGAGCCTGGGCAGTTCTTC.

Here the CDR3 reads CASSQTSRGTYEQYF. The CDR3 DNA reads TGTGCCAGCAGTCAAACTAGTAGGGGAACCTACGAGCAGTACTTC. The chain links TRBV2 to TRBJ2-7; D assignment may be TRBD1 or TRBD2 (5 bases each). The CDR3 sequence is 15 residues long. In germline, CDR1 is SNHLY, CDR2 FYNNEI. Trimming removed 5 bases from V and 2 bases from J, with 16 bases in between.

The genes are TRBV4-3 and TRBJ2-3, with 8 bases aligning to TRBD2. CDR3 length equals 15 residues. V trimming: 1 base; J trimming: 6 bases; junction bases outside the gene matches: 6. CDR1 and CDR2 from the germline V gene are LGHNA and YSLEER. The CDR3 reads CASSQALAALDTQYF. The CDR3, as DNA: TGCGCCAGCAGCCAAGCACTAGCGGCCTTGGATACGCAGTATTTT.

This chain uses TRBV4-1 with TRBJ2-4; D is perhaps TRBD1 (7 bases). The germline CDR1 and CDR2 sequences are MGHRA and YSYEKL. The CDR3 sequence is 15 residues long. The V gene lost 0 bases and the J gene lost 8 bases, with 14 bases spanning the gap. The CDR3 is CASSQDKGRGDIQYF. For the CDR3, the DNA is TGCGCCAGCAGCCAAGATAAAGGCAGGGGGGACATTCAGTACTTC.

This chain uses TRBV5-4 with TRBJ1-4; 9 bases fit TRBD1. The V segment lost 2 bases and the J segment 3 bases; nucleotides outside the gene matches: 8. Germline lookup yields CDR1 SGHNT and CDR2 YYREEE (reference sequence). The CDR3 consists of 17 residues. For the CDR3, the DNA is TGTGCCAGCAGCTTTCGGACAGGGGCAGGTTCTAATGAAAAACTGTTTTTT. It specifies CASSFRTGAGSNEKLFF. Full variable domain (missing parts from reference TRBV5-4 and TRBJ1-4): ETGVTQSPTHLIKTRGQQVTLRCSSQSGHNTVSWYQQALGQGPQFIFQYYREEENGRGNFPPRFSGLQFPNYSSELNVNALELDDSALYLCASSFRTGAGSNEKLFFGSGTQLSVL.